Listed here are 25 T cell receptor beta chains from one sample, sequenced in a study of cytomegalovirus exposure and HLA in healthy donors. Profiled with immunoSEQ multiplex PCR; TCRdb holds only in-frame clones, not every one. Of some 49,000 clones in the sample, 94% were seen once. Specimen: PBMCs. The receptors were sampled from a woman younger than 30 in good health and CMV-seropositive.

This clone is a singleton in its sample. The junction departs from the called germline gene at one end, perhaps through a read error. The rearrangement uses TRBV7-7 and TRBJ2-3, with 9 positions matching TRBD2. Germline CDR1 is SSHAT and CDR2 is FNYEAQ (reference sequence). The CDR3 runs to 14 residues. The CDR3 nucleotides read TGTGCTAGCAGCCCAGTTAGCGGGAGCGGTACGCAGTATTTT. It codes for CASSPVSGSGTQYF. Full variable domain (missing parts from reference TRBV7-7 and TRBJ2-3): GAGVSQSPRYKVTKRGQDVTLRCDPISSHATLYWYQQALGQGPEFLTYFNYEAQPDKSGLPSDRFSAERPEGSISTLTIQRTEQRDSAMYRCASSPVSGSGTQYFGPGTRLTVL.

The genes are TRBV6-5 and TRBJ1-4; maybe TRBD1 (6 bases). Germline CDR1 and CDR2: MNHEY and SVGAGI. V was pared by 6 bases and J by 7 bases, with 18 bases between. The CDR3 length is 15 residues. For the CDR3, the DNA is TGTGCCAGCAGCCCCCAGGGGACCGCGGGTGAAAAACTGTTTTTT. As protein: CASSPQGTAGEKLFF.

This chain uses TRBV18 with TRBJ1-6; D ambiguous. V lost 6 bases, J lost 0 bases, and 12 bases lay in between. The germline V gene encodes CDR1 KGHSH and CDR2 LQKENI. CDR3 length: 16 amino acids. CDR3 bases: TGTGCCAGCTCTCAGTTTGATTCCTCCTATAATTCACCCCTCCACTTT. This translates into CASSQFDSSYNSPLHF.

This chain uses TRBV5-4 with TRBJ1-2; no clear D gene. Germline CDR1 and CDR2: SGHNT and YYREEE (reference sequence). CDR3 size: 14 residues. V was cut by 0 bases and J by 4 bases, with 10 bases left in between. CDR3 in amino acids: CASSLVSGSYGYTF. In nucleotides, the CDR3 is TGTGCCAGCAGCTTGGTTTCGGGTAGCTATGGCTACACCTTC.

This clone has just a few counts. CDR3 nucleotide sequence: TGCAGCGTTGAGAGGGAAATAGGCGAGCAGTACTTC. It translates to CSVEREIGEQYF. The chain recombines TRBV29-1 with TRBJ2-7, with D tentatively TRBD2 (5 bases). There are 12 residues in the CDR3. V dropped 3 bases and J dropped 6 bases, with 12 bases sitting between them. The germline CDR1 and CDR2 sequences are SQVTM and ANQGSEA.

The chain has TRBV5-1 and TRBJ2-5; 10 bases line up with TRBD1. CDR3 length: 15 amino acids. The germline gives CDR1 SGHRS, CDR2 YFSETQ. J gave up 3 bases and V 5 bases, and 7 bases lay outside the gene matches. In nucleotides, the CDR3 is TGCGCCAGCAGATCCCTGGACAGGGGGGAAGAGACCCAGTACTTC. Translating it yields CASRSLDRGEETQYF.

The chain recombines TRBV2 with TRBJ1-5, with TRBD1 matching over 9 bases. The CDR3 runs to 15 residues. Germline CDR1 reads SNHLY; CDR2 reads FYNNEI. V lost 6 bases and J lost 4; bases outside the gene matches: 7. This CDR3 is CASRVDRGSNQPQHF. In nucleotides, the CDR3 is TGTGCCAGCAGAGTCGACAGGGGGTCGAATCAGCCCCAGCATTTT.

The chain employs TRBV19 and TRBJ2-3; 8 bases are shared with TRBD2. CDR3 size: 17 residues. Germline V gene sequence: CDR1 LNHDA, CDR2 SQIVND (reference sequence). The V segment lost 2 bases and the J segment 2 bases; nucleotides outside the gene matches: 9. This chain's CDR3 is CASSIWAVAGSTDTQYF. CDR3 sequence (DNA): TGTGCCAGTAGTATATGGGCCGTAGCGGGATCCACAGATACGCAGTATTTT.

The gene calls are TRBV28 and TRBJ1-3; 7 positions agree with TRBD1. Germline assignment: CDR1 MDHEN and CDR2 SYDVKM. Trimming cost V 6 bases and J 3 bases; bases outside gene matches: 17. The CDR3 totals 18 residues. For the CDR3, the DNA is TGTGCCAGCAGCCCTATCTGGGGCAGGGGGTTCGTTGGAAACACCATATATTTT. Translation: CASSPIWGRGFVGNTIYF. The full variable domain, its missing parts supplied by reference TRBV28 and TRBJ1-3, is DVKVTQSSRYLVKRTGEKVFLECVQDMDHENMFWYRQDPGLGLRLIYFSYDVKMKEKGDIPEGYSVSREKKERFSLILESASTNQTSMYLCASSPIWGRGFVGNTIYFGEGSWLTVV.

The rearrangement links TRBV6-6 to TRBJ2-2; 12 nucleotides agree with TRBD2. The V and J ends lost 7 bases and 7 bases, in that order; junction bases with no gene match: 10. Germline CDR1 is MNHNY and CDR2 is SVGAGI (reference sequence). The CDR3 extends over 16 amino acids. The DNA for the CDR3 is TGTGCCAGCATTTCTCGACTAGCGGGAGTGGTCGGGGAGCTGTTTTTT. It translates to CASISRLAGVVGELFF.

The V gene is TRBV30, the J gene TRBJ1-6; 8 bases match TRBD1. J was trimmed by 4 bases and V by 2 bases; bases with no gene match: 4. The CDR3 has 15 residues. Germline V gene sequence: CDR1 GTSNPN, CDR2 SVGIG (reference sequence). In DNA form, the CDR3 reads TGTGCCTGGAGTACGCAGGGGGCGTATAATTCACCCCTCCACTTT. Amino acid sequence: CAWSTQGAYNSPLHF.

This sequence joins TRBV19 and TRBJ1-3, with D tentatively TRBD1 (6 bases). Germline V gene data show CDR1 as LNHDA and CDR2 as SQIVND (reference sequence). The CDR3 is made up of 14 amino acids. The V end was cut by 6 bases, the J end by 0 bases, with 9 bases between. The CDR3 here is CASRRGASGNTIYF. For the CDR3, the DNA is TGTGCCAGTAGGCGGGGGGCCTCTGGAAACACCATATATTTT.

This chain connects TRBV6-1 to TRBJ2-3; D ambiguous. The CDR3 consists of 12 residues. CDR1 and CDR2 from the germline V gene are MNHNS and SASEGT. V was cut by 8 bases and J by 2 bases, with 8 bases left in between. In nucleotides, the CDR3 is TGTGCCAGCTTACAGAACACAGATACGCAGTATTTT. Its protein product is CASLQNTDTQYF.

The genes are TRBV6-5 and TRBJ2-7; no clear D gene. Germline CDR1 and CDR2: MNHEY and SVGAGI. The CDR3 has 13 residues. V was shortened by 0 bases and J by 3 bases, with 6 bases between the two germline ends. The CDR3 loop is CASSYSESYEQYF. The CDR3 DNA follows: TGTGCCAGCAGTTACTCGGAGAGCTACGAGCAGTACTTC.

The chain recombines TRBV7-9 with TRBJ1-1, with 8 bases identical to TRBD1. V shed 6 bases, J shed 0 bases, and the junction held 3 bases outside the gene matches. Germline assignment: CDR1 SEHNR and CDR2 FQNEAQ (reference sequence). The length of the CDR3 is 14 residues. The CDR3: CASRSTGVNTEAFF. The DNA for the CDR3 is TGTGCCAGCAGGTCGACAGGGGTGAACACTGAAGCTTTCTTT.

The V call is TRBV28, the J call TRBJ1-5; maybe TRBD1 (6 bases). From germline, CDR1 is MDHEN and CDR2 SYDVKM. The CDR3 is 17 residues long. V dropped 3 bases and J dropped 0 bases, with 15 bases sitting between them. The chain's CDR3 is CASSFLGTSTSNQPQHF. The CDR3 DNA follows: TGTGCCAGCAGTTTTCTGGGGACATCCACTAGCAATCAGCCCCAGCATTTT. Drawing the rest from reference TRBV28 and TRBJ1-5, the complete variable domain is DVKVTQSSRYLVKRTGEKVFLECVQDMDHENMFWYRQDPGLGLRLIYFSYDVKMKEKGDIPEGYSVSREKKERFSLILESASTNQTSMYLCASSFLGTSTSNQPQHFGDGTRLSIL.

The chain employs TRBV5-5 and TRBJ1-3; D ambiguous. The germline gives CDR1 SGHKS, CDR2 YYEKEE (reference sequence). The V gene lost 3 bases and the J gene lost 4 bases, with 5 bases spanning the gap. The CDR3 covers 12 residues. DNA of the CDR3: TGTGCCAGCAGCTCTCCGGGAAACACCATATATTTT. Protein: CASSSPGNTIYF.

The rearrangement uses TRBV19 and TRBJ2-1; TRBD2 matches at 8 bases. Trimming cost V 3 bases and J 0 bases; bases outside gene matches: 1. Germline assignment: CDR1 LNHDA and CDR2 SQIVND (reference sequence). The CDR3 length is 15 residues. This CDR3 reads CASSISGSSYNEQFF. DNA for the CDR3: TGTGCCAGTAGTATCAGCGGGAGCTCCTACAATGAGCAGTTCTTC.

This chain uses TRBV27 with TRBJ2-2, with D unclear. The V gene's germline CDR1 is MNHEY and CDR2 SMNVEV (reference sequence). Trimming cost V 3 bases and J 4 bases, with 9 bases left between them. The CDR3 contains 14 residues. This CDR3 reads CASSFGTGTGELFF. In DNA, the CDR3 is TGTGCCAGCAGTTTCGGTACGGGCACCGGGGAGCTGTTTTTT.

The chain couples TRBV9 to TRBJ1-2; TRBD1 aligns across 7 bases. CDR3 size: 15 residues. From germline, CDR1 is SGDLS and CDR2 YYNGEE. V lost 4 bases and J lost 3; bases outside the gene matches: 9. CDR3 sequence reads: CASSPKGQLHYGYTF. The CDR3 DNA follows: TGTGCCAGCAGCCCAAAGGGACAGTTACACTATGGCTACACCTTC.

The gene calls are TRBV12-1 and TRBJ2-7; TRBD1 is the table's D call and was not checked against the DNA. TRBV12-1 is a recognized pseudogene. CDR3 length: 14 amino acids. CDR3 nucleotide sequence: TGTGCCAGCAGCTCCCGGGACAGCTCCTACGAGCAGTACTTC. This gives the protein CASSSRDSSYEQYF.

The chain joins TRBV19 to TRBJ2-7; possible D gene TRBD2, 5 bases. Germline CDR1 and CDR2: LNHDA and SQIVND (reference sequence). The CDR3 is 13 residues long. With 4 bases removed from V and 5 bases from J, the gap between germline ends came to 12 bases. This chain's CDR3 is CASSTGNINEQYF. The CDR3 bases are TGTGCCAGTAGTACCGGGAATATCAACGAGCAGTACTTC.

The chain joins TRBV9 to TRBJ1-5, with D possibly matching TRBD1 (6 bases). The CDR3 extends over 15 amino acids. V lost 0 bases and J 4 bases, leaving 11 bases between the germline ends. Germline V gene data show CDR1 as SGDLS and CDR2 as YYNGEE. This chain's CDR3 is CASSVDVGANQPQHF. CDR3 DNA: TGTGCCAGCAGCGTAGACGTGGGGGCAAATCAGCCCCAGCATTTT.

This clone was seen just once. The chain combines TRBV28 with TRBJ1-2; TRBD1 is a possible D gene (6 bases). The CDR3 length is 15 residues. Trimming removed 5 bases from V and 7 bases from J, with 20 bases in between. Looked up from germline, CDR1 is MDHEN and CDR2 is SYDVKM. CDR3 coding DNA: TGTGCCAGCAGTCCTGGGGCCCAGGGAGGGGGTGGCTACACCTTC. Its translation is CASSPGAQGGGGYTF.

This clone showed up just once. V gene TRBV28 combines with J gene TRBJ1-2, with 8 bases that match TRBD1. The CDR3 spans 16 residues. Germline CDR1 MDHEN, CDR2 SYDVKM. V gave up 5 bases and J gave up 5 bases; unmatched junction bases: 13. CDR3 DNA sequence: TGTGCCAGCAGTCTGAAACTGACAGGGGTTAGATATGGCTACACCTTC. This translates into CASSLKLTGVRYGYTF.